The following is a T cell receptor beta chain sequence with its context. The antigen remains unidentified. These data belong to a study of cytomegalovirus exposure and HLA in healthy donors. Germline loops: CDR1 SGHNT, CDR2 YYREEE (reference sequence). CDR3 size: 17 residues. The PCR employed 60 Vbeta primers together with 13 Jbeta primers. Measured with immunoSEQ multiplex PCR; TCRdb has only the in-frame clones, and not every one. The sample lists approximately 150,000 clones; 80% to 90% were seen once. Broader study findings: There were several of the most significant clusters that appeared linked to common viral pathogens in a later analysis. For presence/absence analyses, sequencing depth was assumed to be roughly uniform across donors.

This sequence joins TRBV5-4 and TRBJ2-5; 9 bases line up with TRBD2. Near its end, the DNA agrees better with TRBJ2-7, so the J call may be wrong. The clonotype was recovered from a man aged 50 or older in good health and CMV-seropositive. Sequencing was performed on PBMCs. The CDR3 loop reads CASSPKGGAGGFYEQYF. Here the CDR3 DNA reads TGTGCCAGCAGCCCCAAAGGGGGAGCGGGGGGCTTCTACGAGCAGTACTTC.